This T cell receptor (beta chain) was identified in a study of cytomegalovirus exposure and HLA in healthy donors. This clone was detected only once. Its antigen is undetermined. General observations from the study: The study designated 160 or so TCR beta chains cytomegalovirus-associated. In vitro checks showed that a few CMV-associated chains really do target CMV antigens. V- and J-gene trimming in TCR beta was tied to a missense DCLRE1C variant by an analysis performed later.

Per germline, CDR1 SNHLY and CDR2 FYNNEI. The CDR3 runs to 16 residues. V lost 3 bases, J lost 4 bases, and 7 bases stayed unmatched. The primer mix had 60 Vbeta and 13 Jbeta primers. Generated by immunoSEQ multiplex PCR, the TCRdb table keeps only in-frame clones and is missing some. Of about 160,000 clones listed, just under 65% are singletons. The chain uses TRBV2 and TRBJ1-1; 11 nucleotides line up with TRBD1. The sequenced material came from PBMCs. The sequence was obtained from a woman in her sixties or seventies in good health and CMV-seropositive. The CDR3 here is CASSDRTGGSATEAFF. CDR3 coding DNA: TGTGCCAGCAGTGACAGGACAGGGGGCTCTGCCACTGAAGCTTTCTTT.